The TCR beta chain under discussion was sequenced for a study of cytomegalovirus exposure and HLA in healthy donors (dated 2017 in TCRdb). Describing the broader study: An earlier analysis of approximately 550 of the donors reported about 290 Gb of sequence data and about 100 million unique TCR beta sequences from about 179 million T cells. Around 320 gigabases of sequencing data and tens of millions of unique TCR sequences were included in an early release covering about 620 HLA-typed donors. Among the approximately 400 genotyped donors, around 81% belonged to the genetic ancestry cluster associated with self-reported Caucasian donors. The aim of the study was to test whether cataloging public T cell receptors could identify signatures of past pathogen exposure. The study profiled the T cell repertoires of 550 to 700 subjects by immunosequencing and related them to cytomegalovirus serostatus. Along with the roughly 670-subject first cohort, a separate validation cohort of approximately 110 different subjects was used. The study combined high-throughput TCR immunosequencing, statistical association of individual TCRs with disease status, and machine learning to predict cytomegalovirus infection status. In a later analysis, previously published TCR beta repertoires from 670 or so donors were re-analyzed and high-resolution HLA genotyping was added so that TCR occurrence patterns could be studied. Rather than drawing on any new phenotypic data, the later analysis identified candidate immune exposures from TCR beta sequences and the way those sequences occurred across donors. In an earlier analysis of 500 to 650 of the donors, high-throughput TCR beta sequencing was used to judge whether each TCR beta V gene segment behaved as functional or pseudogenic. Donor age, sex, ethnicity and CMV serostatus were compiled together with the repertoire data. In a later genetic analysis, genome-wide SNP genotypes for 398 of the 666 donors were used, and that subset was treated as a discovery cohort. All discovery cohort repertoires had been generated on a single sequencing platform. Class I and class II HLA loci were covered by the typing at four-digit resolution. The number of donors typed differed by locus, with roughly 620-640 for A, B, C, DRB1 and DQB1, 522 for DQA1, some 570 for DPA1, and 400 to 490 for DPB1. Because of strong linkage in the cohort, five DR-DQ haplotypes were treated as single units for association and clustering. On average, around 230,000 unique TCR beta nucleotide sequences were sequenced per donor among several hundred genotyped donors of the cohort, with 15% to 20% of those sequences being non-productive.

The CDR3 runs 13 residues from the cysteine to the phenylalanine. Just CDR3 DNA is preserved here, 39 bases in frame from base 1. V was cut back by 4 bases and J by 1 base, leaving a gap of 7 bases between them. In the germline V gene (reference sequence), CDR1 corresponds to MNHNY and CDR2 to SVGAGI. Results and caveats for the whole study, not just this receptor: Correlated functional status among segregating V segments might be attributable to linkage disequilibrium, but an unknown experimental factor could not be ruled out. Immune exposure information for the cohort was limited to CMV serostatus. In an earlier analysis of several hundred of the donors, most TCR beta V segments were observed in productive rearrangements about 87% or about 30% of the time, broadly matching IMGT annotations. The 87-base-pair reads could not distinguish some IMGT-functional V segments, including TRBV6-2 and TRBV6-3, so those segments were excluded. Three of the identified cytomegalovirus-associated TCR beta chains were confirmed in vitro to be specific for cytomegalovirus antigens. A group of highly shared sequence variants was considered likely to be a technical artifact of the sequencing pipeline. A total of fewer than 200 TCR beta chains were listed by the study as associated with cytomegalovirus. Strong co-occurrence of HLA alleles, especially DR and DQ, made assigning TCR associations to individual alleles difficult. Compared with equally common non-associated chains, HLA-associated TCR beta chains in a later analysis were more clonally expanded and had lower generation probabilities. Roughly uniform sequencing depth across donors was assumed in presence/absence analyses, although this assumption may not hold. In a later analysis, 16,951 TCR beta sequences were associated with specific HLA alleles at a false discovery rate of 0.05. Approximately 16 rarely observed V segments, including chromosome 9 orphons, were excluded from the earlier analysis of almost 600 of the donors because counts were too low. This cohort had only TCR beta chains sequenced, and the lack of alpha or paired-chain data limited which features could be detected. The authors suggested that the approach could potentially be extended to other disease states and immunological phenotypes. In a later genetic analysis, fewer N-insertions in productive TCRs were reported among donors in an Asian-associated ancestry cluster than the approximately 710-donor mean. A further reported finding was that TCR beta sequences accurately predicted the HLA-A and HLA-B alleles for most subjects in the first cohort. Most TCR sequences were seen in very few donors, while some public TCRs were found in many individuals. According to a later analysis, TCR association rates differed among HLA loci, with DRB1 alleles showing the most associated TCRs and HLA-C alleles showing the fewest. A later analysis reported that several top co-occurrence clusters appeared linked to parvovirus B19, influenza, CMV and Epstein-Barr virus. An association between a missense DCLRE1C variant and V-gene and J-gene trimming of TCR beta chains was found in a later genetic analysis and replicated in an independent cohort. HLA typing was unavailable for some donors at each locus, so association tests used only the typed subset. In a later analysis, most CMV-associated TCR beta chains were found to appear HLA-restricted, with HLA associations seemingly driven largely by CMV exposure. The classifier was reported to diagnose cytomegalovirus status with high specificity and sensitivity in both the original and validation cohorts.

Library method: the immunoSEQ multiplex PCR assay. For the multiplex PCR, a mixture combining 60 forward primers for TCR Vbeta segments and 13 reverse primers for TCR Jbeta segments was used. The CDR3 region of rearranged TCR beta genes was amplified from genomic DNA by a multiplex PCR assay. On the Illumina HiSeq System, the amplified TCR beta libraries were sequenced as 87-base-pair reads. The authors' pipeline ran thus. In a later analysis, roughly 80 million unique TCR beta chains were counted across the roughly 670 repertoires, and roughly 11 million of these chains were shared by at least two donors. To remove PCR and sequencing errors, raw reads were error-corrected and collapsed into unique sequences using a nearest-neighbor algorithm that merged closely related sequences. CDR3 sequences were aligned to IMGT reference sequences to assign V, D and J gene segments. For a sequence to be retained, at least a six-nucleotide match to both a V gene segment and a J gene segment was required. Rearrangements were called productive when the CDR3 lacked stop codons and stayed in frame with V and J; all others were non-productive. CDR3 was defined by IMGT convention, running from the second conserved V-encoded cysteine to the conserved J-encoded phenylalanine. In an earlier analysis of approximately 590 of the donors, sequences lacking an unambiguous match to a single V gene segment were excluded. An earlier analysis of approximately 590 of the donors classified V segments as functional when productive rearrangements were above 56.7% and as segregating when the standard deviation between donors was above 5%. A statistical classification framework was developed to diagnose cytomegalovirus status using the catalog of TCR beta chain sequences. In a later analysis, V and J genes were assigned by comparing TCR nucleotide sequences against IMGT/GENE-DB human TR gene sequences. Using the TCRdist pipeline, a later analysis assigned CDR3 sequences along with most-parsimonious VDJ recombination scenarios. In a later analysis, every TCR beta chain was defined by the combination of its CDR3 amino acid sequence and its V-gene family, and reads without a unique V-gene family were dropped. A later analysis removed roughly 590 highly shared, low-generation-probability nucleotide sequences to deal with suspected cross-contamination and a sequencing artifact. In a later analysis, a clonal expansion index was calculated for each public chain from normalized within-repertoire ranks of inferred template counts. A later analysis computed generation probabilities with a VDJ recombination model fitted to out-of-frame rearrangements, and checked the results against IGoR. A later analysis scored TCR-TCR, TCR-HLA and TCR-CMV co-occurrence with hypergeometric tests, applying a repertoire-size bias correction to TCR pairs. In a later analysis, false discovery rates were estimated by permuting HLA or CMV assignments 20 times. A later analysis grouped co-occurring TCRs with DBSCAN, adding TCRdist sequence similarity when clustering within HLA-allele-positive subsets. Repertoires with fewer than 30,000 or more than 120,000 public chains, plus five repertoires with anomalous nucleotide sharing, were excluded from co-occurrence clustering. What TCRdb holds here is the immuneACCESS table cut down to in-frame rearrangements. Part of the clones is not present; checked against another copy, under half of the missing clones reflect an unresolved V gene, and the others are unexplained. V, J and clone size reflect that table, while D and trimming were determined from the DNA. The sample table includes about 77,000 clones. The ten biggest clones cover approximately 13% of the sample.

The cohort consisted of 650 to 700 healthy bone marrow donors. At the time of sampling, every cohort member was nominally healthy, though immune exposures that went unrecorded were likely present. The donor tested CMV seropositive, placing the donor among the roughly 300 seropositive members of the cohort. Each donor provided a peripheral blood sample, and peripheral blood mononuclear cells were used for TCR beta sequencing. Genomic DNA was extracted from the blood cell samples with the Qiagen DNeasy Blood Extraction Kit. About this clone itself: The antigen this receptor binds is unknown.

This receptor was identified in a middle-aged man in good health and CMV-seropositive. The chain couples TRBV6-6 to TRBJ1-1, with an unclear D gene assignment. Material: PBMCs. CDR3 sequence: CASSSLGNTEAFF. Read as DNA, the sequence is TGTGCCAGCAGTTCACTAGGGAACACTGAAGCTTTCTTT.